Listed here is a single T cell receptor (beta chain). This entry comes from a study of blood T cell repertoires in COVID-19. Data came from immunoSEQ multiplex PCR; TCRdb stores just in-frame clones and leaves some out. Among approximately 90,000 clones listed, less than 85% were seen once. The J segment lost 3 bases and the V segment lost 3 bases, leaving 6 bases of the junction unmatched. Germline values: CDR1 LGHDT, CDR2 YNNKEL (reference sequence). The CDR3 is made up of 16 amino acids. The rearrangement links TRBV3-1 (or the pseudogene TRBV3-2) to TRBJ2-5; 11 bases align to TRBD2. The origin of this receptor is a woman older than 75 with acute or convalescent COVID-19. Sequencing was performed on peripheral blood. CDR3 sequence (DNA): TGTGCCAGCAGCCAGAGCCGACTAGCGGGGAAAGAGACCCAGTACTTC. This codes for CASSQSRLAGKETQYF.